This passage covers 25 T cell receptor beta chains from one sample sequenced in a study of cytomegalovirus exposure and HLA in healthy donors. Researchers ran the PCR with 60 Vbeta and 13 Jbeta primers. Measured with immunoSEQ multiplex PCR; TCRdb has only the in-frame clones, and not every one. The data hold approximately 250,000 clones, with roughly 85% observed a single time. Source material: PBMCs. The receptors derive from a girl aged 2-9 years in good health and CMV-seronegative.

The chain has TRBV10-3 and TRBJ1-1, with 9 bases that match TRBD1. V was pared by 6 bases and J by 1 base, with 3 bases of the junction left unmatched. The CDR3 extends over 14 amino acids. Germline assignment: CDR1 ENHRY and CDR2 SYGVKD. DNA of the CDR3: TGTGCCATCAGCCCGGACAGGGGGAACACTGAAGCTTTCTTT. As protein: CAISPDRGNTEAFF.

V is TRBV20-1 and J is TRBJ2-1; 7 nucleotides match TRBD2. The CDR3 is 11 residues long. CDR1 is DFQATT and CDR2 is SNEGSKA in the germline V gene (reference sequence). J gave up 10 bases and V 3 bases, and 3 bases lay outside the gene matches. Here the CDR3 reads CSARERGEQFF. The CDR3 nucleotides are TGCAGTGCTAGGGAGCGGGGAGAGCAGTTCTTC.

CDR3 bases: TGTGCCAGCAGCTTCGGTTTAGGAGAGGGCTACAATGAGCAGTTCTTC. Protein sequence: CASSFGLGEGYNEQFF. The V and J genes are TRBV5-4 and TRBJ2-1; the D gene is possibly TRBD2 (5 bases). The V gene lost 2 bases and the J gene lost 3 bases, with 15 bases spanning the gap. Per germline, CDR1 SGHNT and CDR2 YYREEE (reference sequence). The CDR3 totals 16 residues.

The genes are TRBV7-9 and TRBJ2-5; the D gene is possibly TRBD2 (5 bases). Trimming took 2 bases from V and 4 from J, leaving 14 bases between them. CDR1 is SEHNR, CDR2 FQNEAQ, per germline (reference sequence). This CDR3 contains 15 residues. The CDR3 loop is CASSLPGERRETQYF. CDR3 in DNA: TGTGCCAGCAGCTTACCCGGGGAACGGAGAGAGACCCAGTACTTC. Drawing the rest from reference TRBV7-9 and TRBJ2-5, the complete variable domain is DTGVSQNPRHKITKRGQNVTFRCDPISEHNRLYWYRQTLGQGPEFLTYFQNEAQLEKSRLLSDRFSAERPKGSFSTLEIQRTEQGDSAMYLCASSLPGERRETQYFGPGTRLLVL.

The V and J genes are TRBV18 and TRBJ2-1; D is unclear. Deletions cut 3 bases from V and 5 bases from J, with 8 bases between. The CDR3 is made up of 13 amino acids. The V gene's germline CDR1 is KGHSH and CDR2 LQKENI. CDR3 DNA sequence: TGTGCCAGCTCACCTCACCGGGACAATGAGCAGTTCTTC. It is translated as CASSPHRDNEQFF. Variable domain in full (rest from reference TRBV18 and TRBJ2-1): NAGVMQNPRHLVRRRGQEARLRCSPMKGHSHVYWYRQLPEEGLKFMVYLQKENIIDESGMPKERFSAEFPKEGPSILRIQQVVRGDSAAYFCASSPHRDNEQFFGPGTRLTVL.

The rearrangement joins TRBV29-1 to TRBJ1-2; D uncertain. This CDR3 has 13 residues. CDR1 SQVTM and CDR2 ANQGSEA come from the germline V gene. The V gene lost 4 bases and the J gene lost 1 base, with 10 bases spanning the gap. This chain's CDR3 is CSVGWQINYGYTF. Written as DNA, the CDR3 is TGCAGCGTTGGGTGGCAGATTAACTATGGCTACACCTTC.

The CDR3 region is CASSTGTGEIYGYTF. The CDR3, as DNA: TGCGCCAGCAGCACGGGGACAGGGGAAATCTATGGCTACACCTTC. The chain combines TRBV5-1 with TRBJ1-2, with TRBD1 matching over 10 bases. The ends lost 4 bases at V and 4 bases at J; junction bases unmatched: 7. The germline V gene encodes CDR1 SGHRS and CDR2 YFSETQ. The CDR3 consists of 15 residues.

The chain couples TRBV30 to TRBJ1-5, with TRBD1 as a possible D gene (6 bases). This CDR3 spans 16 amino acids. The germline gives CDR1 GTSNPN, CDR2 SVGIG (reference sequence). V was trimmed by 2 bases and J by 2 bases, leaving 16 bases between them. The DNA of the CDR3 is TGTGCCTGGAGTTACAATACAGGGTTCCGCAATCAGCCCCAGCATTTT. Its protein is CAWSYNTGFRNQPQHF.

The chain uses TRBV18 and TRBJ2-7; 7 bases line up with TRBD1. The J segment lost 5 bases and the V segment lost 5 bases, leaving 6 bases of the junction unmatched. Germline V lookup: CDR1 KGHSH, CDR2 LQKENI. The CDR3 is 13 residues long. Written as DNA, the CDR3 is TGTGCCAGCTCAGTTGGGACAGTAGACGAGCAGTACTTC. It specifies CASSVGTVDEQYF.

This chain links TRBV25-1 with TRBJ2-6, with TRBD2 identical over 7 bases. V shed 3 bases, J shed 2 bases, and the junction held 4 bases outside the gene matches. This CDR3 has 16 residues. The germline CDR1 and CDR2 sequences are MGHDK and SYGVNS. Here the CDR3 reads CASSDGGTAGANVLTF. Here the CDR3 DNA reads TGTGCCAGCAGTGACGGGGGGACTGCTGGGGCCAACGTCCTGACTTTC.

The chain joins TRBV6-6 to TRBJ1-3; D gene uncertain. Germline V lookup: CDR1 MNHNY, CDR2 SVGAGI (reference sequence). Between the trimmed V and J ends, which lost 9 bases and 8 bases, there was a span of 14 bases. The CDR3 has 12 residues. The DNA for the CDR3 is TGTGCCAGTACTACACGGGAGGACACCATATATTTT. Translated: CASTTREDTIYF.

The rearrangement joins TRBV7-8 to TRBJ2-7; TRBD1 matches at 10 bases. The CDR3 runs 19 residues. V trimming: 5 bases; J trimming: 6 bases; junction bases outside the gene matches: 22. Germline CDR1 and CDR2: SGHVS and FQNEAQ. CDR3 DNA sequence: TGTGCCAGCAGCCCCCTGTCCCCCACCAGGAGACAGGGGGCGGGCGAGCAGTACTTC. Translated, it gives CASSPLSPTRRQGAGEQYF.

V and J are TRBV5-4 and TRBJ2-7; 7 bases line up with TRBD1. This CDR3 region has 15 residues. With 2 bases clipped from V and 4 bases from J, the junction kept 9 bases outside the gene matches. CDR1 and CDR2 (germline): SGHNT, YYREEE (reference sequence). CDR3 region: CASSLVPTGSYEQYF. CDR3 nucleotide sequence: TGTGCCAGCAGCTTAGTACCGACAGGGTCTTACGAGCAGTACTTC.

Of note for this clone: The sample has other DNA sequences that encode this CDR3 too. The chain links TRBV27 to TRBJ1-2, with D possibly being TRBD1 (6 bases). This CDR3 has 15 residues. Trimming took 0 bases from V and 3 from J, leaving 11 bases between them. Germline V lookup: CDR1 MNHEY, CDR2 SMNVEV (reference sequence). DNA of the CDR3: TGTGCCAGCAGTTTATCAGGGGGAGGGTACTATGGCTACACCTTC. Amino acid sequence: CASSLSGGGYYGYTF.

The sample holds a few counts of this clone. V is TRBV5-4 and J is TRBJ2-3; possibly TRBD1 for D (6 bases). The V and J ends lost 4 bases and 2 bases respectively, with 11 bases between them. CDR1 is SGHNT and CDR2 is YYREEE in the germline V gene (reference sequence). The CDR3 is 14 residues long. CDR3 nucleotides: TGTGCCAGCAGCACCCGGGACAACACAGATACGCAGTATTTT. Protein sequence: CASSTRDNTDTQYF. The full variable domain, completed using reference TRBV5-4 and TRBJ2-3, is ETGVTQSPTHLIKTRGQQVTLRCSSQSGHNTVSWYQQALGQGPQFIFQYYREEENGRGNFPPRFSGLQFPNYSSELNVNALELDDSALYLCASSTRDNTDTQYFGPGTRLTVL.

The gene calls are TRBV4-1 and TRBJ1-4; D possibly corresponds to TRBD1 (5 bases). The CDR3 has 18 residues. Germline V lookup: CDR1 MGHRA, CDR2 YSYEKL. The germline V and J ends were trimmed by 1 base and 10 bases, with 25 bases remaining between them. The CDR3 sequence is CASSQVLRPAGQGGKLFF. CDR3 DNA sequence: TGCGCCAGCAGCCAAGTATTGCGGCCAGCGGGGCAGGGAGGAAAACTGTTTTTT.

The gene calls are TRBV5-4 and TRBJ2-5; TRBD1 matches 9 bases. V lost 0 bases, J lost 2 bases, and 14 bases stayed unmatched. Germline CDR1 is SGHNT and CDR2 is YYREEE (reference sequence). The length of the CDR3 is 19 residues. The CDR3 DNA reads TGTGCCAGCAGCTTGGCTCCCTCGGGACAGGGATCCATACAAGAGACCCAGTACTTC. Translating it yields CASSLAPSGQGSIQETQYF.

This sequence joins TRBV5-1 and TRBJ2-1; D ambiguous. Germline V gene sequence: CDR1 SGHRS, CDR2 YFSETQ. The CDR3 covers 12 residues. V was shortened by 4 bases and J by 7 bases, with 9 bases between the two germline ends. The CDR3 DNA sequence: TGCGCCAGCAGCGCTAGACGAAATGAGCAGTTCTTC. Protein product: CASSARRNEQFF.

The chain is built from TRBV7-2 and TRBJ2-1; 11 positions agree with TRBD1. The CDR3 consists of 15 residues. V shed 6 bases and J 8 bases; nucleotides not matched to a gene: 9. The germline V gene has CDR1 SGHTA and CDR2 FQGNSA. CDR3 nucleotides: TGTGCCAGCAGTTCCTCCGGGACAGGGGGGTATGAGCAGTTCTTC. It yields the protein CASSSSGTGGYEQFF.

The chain carries TRBV19 and TRBJ2-1, with 8 bases aligning to TRBD2. CDR1 is LNHDA and CDR2 is SQIVND in the germline V gene (reference sequence). V shed 1 base and J 3 bases; nucleotides not matched to a gene: 8. This CDR3 comprises 17 residues. The CDR3 nucleotides read TGTGCCAGTAGTATAGTCGCGGGAGGTATCCGCTACAATGAGCAGTTCTTC. Its protein is CASSIVAGGIRYNEQFF.

The chain links TRBV19 to TRBJ2-3; 9 bases map to TRBD2. Germline-derived CDR1 and CDR2 are LNHDA and SQIVND (reference sequence). The CDR3 length is 16 residues. V lost 3 bases and J lost 0; bases outside the gene matches: 4. The DNA for the CDR3 is TGTGCCAGTAGTATTTGGCTAGCGGGGAGCACAGATACGCAGTATTTT. Translating gives CASSIWLAGSTDTQYF. The entire variable domain, with the rest obtained from reference TRBV19 and TRBJ2-3, is as follows: DGGITQSPKYLFRKEGQNVTLSCEQNLNHDAMYWYRQDPGQGLRLIYYSQIVNDFQKGDIAEGYSVSREKKESFPLTVTSAQKNPTAFYLCASSIWLAGSTDTQYFGPGTRLTVL.

The V call is TRBV6-4, the J call TRBJ1-6; tentative D call: TRBD1 (6 bases). The CDR3 runs to 16 residues. Looked up from germline, CDR1 is MRHNA and CDR2 is SNTAGT. V was clipped by 5 bases and J by 1 base, with 12 bases between them. DNA for the CDR3: TGTGCCAGCAGTACAGGGATTGGGTCCTATAATTCACCCCTCCACTTT. Translation: CASSTGIGSYNSPLHF.

The chain links TRBV4-2 to TRBJ1-1; D gene uncertain. In germline, CDR1 is LGHNA, CDR2 YNFKEQ. This CDR3 comprises 13 residues. Trimming pared 3 bases from V and 6 bases from J, leaving 11 bases between. The DNA of the CDR3 is TGTGCCAGCAGCCAGGAGGGTGGAGCTGAAGCTTTCTTT. Amino acid sequence: CASSQEGGAEAFF.

The V gene is TRBV4-2, the J gene TRBJ2-5; 7 positions match TRBD2. CDR3 size: 12 residues. After removal of 4 bases from V and 5 bases from J, the junction contained 1 base not matched to a gene. Germline values: CDR1 LGHNA, CDR2 YNFKEQ. As DNA, the CDR3 is TGTGCCAGCAGCCCCGGGGGGGAGACCCAGTACTTC. Residues: CASSPGGETQYF.

In DNA form, the CDR3 reads TGTGCCAGCAGGCGGGGGGATAGCAATCAGCCCCAGCATTTT. Its translation: CASRRGDSNQPQHF. The V gene is TRBV6-5, the J gene TRBJ1-5; D possibly corresponds to TRBD1 (5 bases). Trimming removed 6 bases at V and 0 bases at J, with 9 bases between. Per the germline V gene, CDR1 is MNHEY and CDR2 is SVGAGI. This CDR3 region has 14 residues.